One and the same sample provided the 24 T cell receptor beta chains below, sequenced in a study of a mutant IDH1 vaccine in newly diagnosed glioma. Time point of the sample: week 35, safety follow-up. Vaccinated patients received 300 ug of mutant IDH1 20-mer peptide per dose, with topical imiquimod. This table comes from immunoSEQ multiplex PCR, and its TCRdb copy is limited to in-frame clones, with some not included. The sample holds 35,000 to 45,000 clones, about 80% seen once. Antigens of these TCRs are unknown. The sequencing used PBMCs, collected from a glioma patient whose treatment included an IDH1 peptide vaccine. The receptors here all came from a woman aged 45 to 65 with glioma.

This clone was seen a single time. The chain uses TRBV7-9 and TRBJ2-3, with 7 nucleotides matching TRBD1. CDR1 and CDR2 from the germline V gene are SEHNR and FQNEAQ (reference sequence). V was clipped by 5 bases and J by 4 bases; unmatched bases: 12. CDR3 size: 16 residues. The CDR3 spells CASSPSPGGLADTQYF. The CDR3 DNA reads as TGTGCCAGCAGCCCAAGTCCAGGGGGTTTGGCAGATACGCAGTATTTT.

This clone showed up just a few times. This chain joins TRBV9 and TRBJ2-6, with 7 positions matching TRBD1. The CDR3 is made up of 15 amino acids. V dropped 3 bases and J dropped 4; count of bases not matched to a gene: 4. From germline, CDR1 is SGDLS and CDR2 YYNGEE. Here the CDR3 reads CASSEQGSGANVLTF. The CDR3 region has the DNA TGTGCCAGCAGCGAACAGGGGAGCGGGGCCAACGTCCTGACTTTC.

The gene calls are TRBV11-2 and TRBJ2-3; D is possibly TRBD2 (6 bases). The CDR3 contains 13 residues. With 5 bases removed from V and 5 bases from J, the gap between germline ends came to 11 bases. Germline assignment: CDR1 SGHAT and CDR2 FQNNGV. CDR3 region: CASSPPGGDTQYF. The CDR3 DNA is TGTGCCAGCAGCCCTCCCGGGGGAGATACGCAGTATTTT.

There are a few counts of this clone. The chain joins TRBV19 to TRBJ1-3; weak D call: TRBD1 (5 bases). The CDR3 consists of 12 residues. Germline assignment: CDR1 LNHDA and CDR2 SQIVND (reference sequence). V lost 10 bases, J lost 3 bases, and 10 bases lay in between. The CDR3: CATATDGNTIYF. CDR3 bases: TGTGCCACAGCGACAGATGGAAACACCATATATTTT.

The chain recombines TRBV5-4 with TRBJ2-3, with a tentative D call TRBD2 (7 bases). The CDR3 spans 15 residues. The V and J ends lost 7 bases and 5 bases respectively, with 20 bases between them. Germline V gene lookup returns CDR1 SGHNT and CDR2 YYREEE (reference sequence). Written as DNA, the CDR3 is TGTGCCAGCTCCATTTGGGCGGGGGCGGGAGATACGCAGTATTTT. Its translation is CASSIWAGAGDTQYF.

The chain carries TRBV10-2 and TRBJ2-7; D call uncertain. Germline V gene lookup returns CDR1 WSHSY and CDR2 SAAADI. CDR3 length: 11 residues. Trimming took off 6 bases at V and 8 bases at J, with 11 bases between the two ends. This chain's CDR3 is CASSRHGQQYF. In nucleotides, the CDR3 is TGCGCCAGCAGCCGACATGGGCAGCAGTACTTC.

The rearrangement links TRBV27 to TRBJ2-7; tentatively, D is TRBD1 (6 bases). V lost 5 bases and J lost 10, with 15 bases in between. The CDR3 is 12 residues long. Germline V lookup: CDR1 MNHEY, CDR2 SMNVEV (reference sequence). The CDR3 coding sequence is TGTGCCAGCAGTCGACCAGGGACAATTCAGTACTTC. It translates to CASSRPGTIQYF.

This clone was detected a few times. V is TRBV18 and J is TRBJ1-1; 8 bases map to TRBD1. The trim removed 2 bases at V and 5 bases at J, leaving 10 bases unmatched. Germline V gives CDR1 KGHSH, CDR2 LQKENI. The CDR3 sequence is 16 residues long. CDR3: CASSPIQGAFGTEAFF. DNA for the CDR3: TGTGCCAGCTCACCAATCCAGGGGGCCTTCGGTACTGAAGCTTTCTTT.

The chain links TRBV11-3 to TRBJ2-6; no clear D gene. The CDR3 spans 13 residues. V was pared by 5 bases and J by 1 base, with 3 bases between. CDR1 and CDR2 (germline): SGHNT, YENEEA. Here the CDR3 reads CASSLSGANVLTF. The CDR3 DNA follows: TGTGCCAGCAGCCTTTCTGGGGCCAACGTCCTGACTTTC.

The chain has TRBV7-9 and TRBJ2-7; D is perhaps TRBD2 (5 bases). The length of the CDR3 is 13 residues. V lost 6 bases and J 4 bases, leaving 13 bases between the germline ends. Germline V lookup: CDR1 SEHNR, CDR2 FQNEAQ (reference sequence). The CDR3: CASSPGGTYEQYF. The CDR3 nucleotides read TGTGCCAGCAGTCCCGGAGGAACTTACGAGCAGTACTTC. The full variable domain, in which reference TRBV7-9 and TRBJ2-7 provide the parts outside the CDR3, is DTGVSQNPRHKITKRGQNVTFRCDPISEHNRLYWYRQTLGQGPEFLTYFQNEAQLEKSRLLSDRFSAERPKGSFSTLEIQRTEQGDSAMYLCASSPGGTYEQYFGPGTRLTVT.

This chain uses TRBV28 with TRBJ1-4, with D possibly TRBD1 on 6 matching bases. This CDR3 region has 15 residues. Germline V gene sequence: CDR1 MDHEN, CDR2 SYDVKM. The germline V and J ends were trimmed by 5 bases and 1 base, with 11 bases remaining between them. In nucleotides, the CDR3 is TGTGCCAGCAGTGATACGGACAGAACTAATGAAAAACTGTTTTTT. It specifies CASSDTDRTNEKLFF.

This chain uses TRBV6-4 with TRBJ1-6, with D uncertain. Trimming shortened V by 0 bases and J by 7 bases, and 10 bases separated the two germline ends. This CDR3 comprises 15 residues. Germline CDR1 is MRHNA and CDR2 is SNTAGT. The CDR3 nucleotides read TGTGCCAGCAGTGACTCTACTTTAGGGAATTCACCCCTCCACTTT. Amino acid sequence: CASSDSTLGNSPLHF.

V and J are TRBV5-4 and TRBJ1-2; TRBD1 matches 11 bases. The CDR3 spans 14 residues. Germline trimming cut 4 bases from V and 6 bases from J; bases unmatched to any gene: 5. The germline V gene encodes CDR1 SGHNT and CDR2 YYREEE (reference sequence). The CDR3 loop is CASSTWTGGHGYTF. As DNA, the CDR3 is TGTGCCAGCAGCACCTGGACAGGGGGCCATGGCTACACCTTC.

V gene TRBV5-6 combines with J gene TRBJ2-2; 7 bases fit TRBD1. Germline V CDR1 and CDR2: SGHDT, YYEEEE. V shed 4 bases, J shed 1 base, and the junction held 4 bases outside the gene matches. The CDR3 has 15 amino acids. The CDR3: CASSRTGLNTGELFF. The CDR3 coding sequence is TGTGCCAGCAGCCGGACAGGATTGAACACCGGGGAGCTGTTTTTT.

The rearrangement uses TRBV6-1 and TRBJ1-2; no firm D call. The CDR3 runs 12 residues. Germline lookup yields CDR1 MNHNS and CDR2 SASEGT. V dropped 6 bases and J dropped 2 bases, with 7 bases sitting between them. CDR3 nucleotide sequence: TGTGCCAGCAGGGCTAACAACTATGGCTACACCTTC. Translation: CASRANNYGYTF.

CDR3 amino acids: CASSQDRGYQPQHF. Here the CDR3 DNA reads TGTGCCAGTAGTCAGGACAGGGGCTATCAGCCCCAGCATTTT. This chain connects TRBV19 to TRBJ1-5; 9 bases are a match to TRBD1. The CDR3 loop spans 14 amino acids. The germline V gene has CDR1 LNHDA and CDR2 SQIVND (reference sequence). V gave up 5 bases and J gave up 5 bases; unmatched junction bases: 4.

This clone was counted only a few times. The chain joins TRBV7-2 to TRBJ1-5; a possible D gene is TRBD1 (6 bases). CDR1 SGHTA and CDR2 FQGNSA come from the germline V gene. The ends were cut back, 6 bases at V and 0 bases at J, with 12 bases in the middle. The CDR3 totals 15 residues. In DNA form, the CDR3 reads TGTGCCAGCAGGACGGGGACAAATAGCAATCAGCCCCAGCATTTT. As protein: CASRTGTNSNQPQHF.

The chain combines TRBV25-1 with TRBJ1-2; TRBD1 matches at 7 bases. V lost 2 bases to trimming and J lost 4 bases; unmatched junction nucleotides: 4. The CDR3 is 14 residues long. Germline CDR1 reads MGHDK; CDR2 reads SYGVNS. In nucleotides, the CDR3 is TGTGCCAGCAGTGAACCGGACAGGTTCTATGGCTACACCTTC. Its protein is CASSEPDRFYGYTF.

This rearrangement joins TRBV4-2 to TRBJ1-5; D is ambiguous. The germline V gene encodes CDR1 LGHNA and CDR2 YNFKEQ. V was shortened by 0 bases and J by 0 bases, with 15 bases between the two germline ends. This CDR3 has 18 amino acids. CDR3 DNA sequence: TGTGCCAGCAGCCAAGATCTTGCTGGGATCAATAGCAATCAGCCCCAGCATTTT. Translating gives CASSQDLAGINSNQPQHF.

On this clone: The junction does not match germline at one end; this may be a read error. The rearrangement uses TRBV7-2 and TRBJ2-3; tentative D call: TRBD2 (6 bases). Germline V gene data show CDR1 as SGHTA and CDR2 as FQGNSA. The CDR3 has 15 residues. The chain's CDR3 is CASRSGRSSRDTQYF. CDR3 DNA: TGTGCCAGCAGGTCAGGGAGGTCTAGCAGAGATACGCAGTATTTT.

This clone was found a few times. The chain employs TRBV6-5 and TRBJ1-6, with TRBD1 matching 7 bases. Germline V gene lookup returns CDR1 MNHEY and CDR2 SVGAGI. Losses at the gene ends were 2 bases for V and 6 bases for J; bases not matched to a gene: 4. The CDR3 is made up of 15 amino acids. CDR3 region: CASSYGRDSNSPLHF. In DNA, the CDR3 is TGTGCCAGCAGTTACGGGCGGGACAGTAATTCACCCCTCCACTTT.

This chain uses TRBV6-6 with TRBJ2-7, with D perhaps matching TRBD2 (6 bases). Germline V gene data show CDR1 as MNHNY and CDR2 as SVGAGI (reference sequence). The CDR3 sequence is 14 residues long. V was clipped by 2 bases and J by 3 bases, with 11 bases between them. CDR3 sequence reads: CASSYRGLIYEQYF. As DNA, the CDR3 is TGTGCCAGCAGTTACAGGGGACTTATCTACGAGCAGTACTTC.

The V gene is TRBV18, the J gene TRBJ2-1; D gene ambiguous. V shed 1 base and J shed 9 bases, with 7 bases lying between them. CDR1 and CDR2 (germline): KGHSH, LQKENI. The CDR3 runs 12 residues. CDR3 amino acids: CASSPLGAEQFF. CDR3 nucleotide sequence: TGTGCCAGCTCACCACTCGGAGCTGAGCAGTTCTTC.

The genes are TRBV15 and TRBJ2-5; the D gene is possibly TRBD1 (6 bases). CDR3 size: 16 residues. In germline, CDR1 is LNHNV, CDR2 YYDKDF (reference sequence). The V gene lost 3 bases and the J gene lost 4 bases, with 18 bases spanning the gap. CDR3 residues: CATSSTMGARGETQYF. Here the CDR3 DNA reads TGTGCCACCAGCAGTACTATGGGGGCTCGGGGAGAGACCCAGTACTTC.